The 5 T cell receptor beta chains below come from one sample, sequenced in a study of metastatic and nonmetastatic thyroid tumors. Each patient went into thyroid surgery without having received any treatment. TCRdb redid the clone calls on the PCR reads using MiXCR. The sample lists approximately 42,000 clones, 20% to 30% occurring once. The sequenced sample was tumor tissue. The source of these receptors is a female donor with papillary thyroid cancer or a benign thyroid nodule (not recorded which). Some clones in this sample may be carry-over from other donors' samples.

This clone was recorded at least ten times. The V call is TRBV5-1, the J call TRBJ2-5; the match to TRBD1 covers 7 bases. Germline V gene sequence: CDR1 SGHRS, CDR2 YFSETQ. This CDR3 is 14 amino acids long. Germline trimming cut 4 bases from V and 4 bases from J; bases unmatched to any gene: 7. The CDR3 nucleotides are TGCGCCAGCAGCCCGTGGACAGGCAGAGAGACCCAGTACTTC. Encoded protein: CASSPWTGRETQYF.

There are many counts of this clone. The V call is TRBV5-1, the J call TRBJ2-5, with D unresolved. V lost 0 bases, J lost 1 base, and 7 bases lay in between. Germline V gene lookup returns CDR1 SGHRS and CDR2 YFSETQ. This CDR3 spans 14 amino acids. This CDR3 is CASSLVPTQETQYF. The CDR3 DNA reads as TGCGCCAGCAGCTTGGTCCCCACCCAAGAGACCCAGTACTTC.

This clone appeared a few times. The V call is TRBV12-3 or TRBV12-4, the J call TRBJ2-1, with D possibly TRBD2 on 6 matching bases. V was cut by 5 bases and J by 0 bases, with 14 bases left in between. This CDR3 has 16 residues. The CDR3 reads CASSPPGLGSYNEQFF. CDR3 nucleotide sequence: TGTGCCAGCAGTCCCCCGGGACTGGGCTCCTACAATGAGCAGTTCTTC.

This clone appeared many times. This rearrangement joins TRBV7-2 to TRBJ2-1; D is unclear. CDR3 length: 12 amino acids. Germline CDR1 is SGHTA and CDR2 is FQGNSA. Deletions cut 2 bases from V and 8 bases from J, with 7 bases between. The DNA of the CDR3 is TGTGCCAGCAGCTTATTTATCTATGAGCAGTTCTTC. Translation gives CASSLFIYEQFF.

In this sample, this clone turned up a few times. The V and J genes are TRBV10-2 and TRBJ1-2; a weak D match, TRBD1 (5 bases). Trimming left V 3 bases short and J 6 bases short, with 23 bases between. The CDR3 totals 17 residues. Looked up from germline, CDR1 is WSHSY and CDR2 is SAAADI. This CDR3 reads CASSEGDGVMGSNGYTF. Here the CDR3 DNA reads TGCGCCAGCAGTGAAGGGGACGGAGTCATGGGGTCCAATGGCTACACCTTC.